This T cell receptor beta chain was observed in a study of shared clonotypes between healthy human individuals. Study-level information: Used for every donor were three CD4 naive, three CD4 memory, two CD8 naive and one CD8 memory plate. Study-level results: The expectation was that sequencing depth would affect clonotype sharing among donors. The naive CD4 repertoires of a handful of donors were compared, and about 5% of clonotypes were shared.

Turning to this clone: Its target is unknown.

Measured with immunoSEQ multiplex PCR; TCRdb has only the in-frame clones, and not every one. The table lists some 200,000 clones, 60% to 70% of them singletons. This receptor was identified in a man aged 25 to 45 in good health. Sequencing was carried out using memory CD4+ T cells sorted from blood. Subset reported: CD45RA-negative fraction.

CDR3 residues: CASSLGGWRETQYF. CDR3 sequence (DNA): TGTGCCAGCAGCTTAGGGGGGTGGCGGGAGACCCAGTACTTC. The chain couples TRBV11-2 to TRBJ2-5; D could derive from TRBD1 or TRBD2 (5 bases each). The CDR3 has 14 residues. Trimming stripped 1 base from V and 5 bases from J, with 11 bases between. CDR1 and CDR2 from the germline V gene are SGHAT and FQNNGV.